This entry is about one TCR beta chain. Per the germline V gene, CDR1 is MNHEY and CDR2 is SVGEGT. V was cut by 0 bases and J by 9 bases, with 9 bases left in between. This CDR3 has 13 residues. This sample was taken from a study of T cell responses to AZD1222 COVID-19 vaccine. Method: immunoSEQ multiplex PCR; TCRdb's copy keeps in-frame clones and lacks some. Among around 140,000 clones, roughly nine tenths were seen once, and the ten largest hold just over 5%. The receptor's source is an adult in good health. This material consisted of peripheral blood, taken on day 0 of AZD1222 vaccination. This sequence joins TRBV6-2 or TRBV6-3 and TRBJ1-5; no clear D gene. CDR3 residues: CASSYSTSSPQHF. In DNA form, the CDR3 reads TGTGCCAGCAGTTACTCAACATCATCGCCCCAGCATTTT.